Below are 13 T cell receptor beta chains sequenced from a single sample in a study of T cell repertoires in cytomegalovirus infection (dated by TCRdb to about 2019). According to the study, the label for this sample's treatment or condition signals: in vitro stimulation with specific CMV peptide epitopes to enrich CMV-specific T cells. Sequencing was performed on an Illumina HiSeq 1500. The public reads were quality trimmed at Q25 with fastp and then assembled into clones with MiXCR by TCRdb, keeping productive beta chains. Every distinct CDR3 protein forms one entry, paired with its most common genes and DNA. The sample table shows 550,000 to 700,000 distinct CDR3 sequences, and 40% are seen once. About half of the sample is taken by the ten largest. Their antigens are not known. Sample: cultured PBMCs, taken from culture after CMV antigen stimulation. These receptors all come from a human donor in good health (CMV status not recorded). Some clones in this sample may be carry-over from other donors' samples.

The rearrangement links TRBV27 to TRBJ2-1; weak D call: TRBD2 (6 bases). V dropped 4 bases and J dropped 3 bases, with 13 bases sitting between them. Germline V lookup: CDR1 MNHEY, CDR2 SMNVEV (reference sequence). This CDR3 spans 15 amino acids. CDR3 residues: CASSSGTGFYNEQFF. CDR3 sequence (DNA): TGTGCCAGCAGTTCCGGGACTGGCTTCTACAATGAGCAGTTCTTC.

This chain links TRBV5-6 with TRBJ2-5, with 10 bases aligning to TRBD1. Germline assignment: CDR1 SGHDT and CDR2 YYEEEE. V gave up 0 bases and J gave up 3 bases; unmatched junction bases: 5. The CDR3 runs 16 residues. Here the CDR3 reads CASSLAIGTGEETQYF. The CDR3 coding sequence is TGTGCCAGCAGCTTGGCAATAGGGACAGGGGAAGAGACCCAGTACTTC.

The chain links TRBV25-1 to TRBJ2-1, with 7 positions matching TRBD1. The CDR3 covers 14 residues. CDR1 is MGHDK, CDR2 SYGVNS, per germline. The J segment lost 4 bases and the V segment lost 10 bases, leaving 10 bases of the junction unmatched. Written as DNA, the CDR3 is TGTGCCACCCCAGGGGGTAGAGGGTACAATGAGCAGTTCTTC. Its translation: CATPGGRGYNEQFF.

The chain couples TRBV7-2 to TRBJ2-1; the D is unclear. In germline, CDR1 is SGHTA, CDR2 FQGNSA. Deletions cut 1 base from V and 9 bases from J, with 10 bases between. The CDR3 is 13 amino acids. The CDR3 region is CASSLVLTIEQFF. The CDR3 region has the DNA TGTGCCAGCAGCTTAGTATTGACGATTGAGCAGTTCTTC.

This clonotype was seen only a few times. This chain uses TRBV6-5 with TRBJ1-5; D is perhaps TRBD1 (6 bases). In germline, CDR1 is MNHEY, CDR2 SVGAGI. This CDR3 region has 14 residues. V was cut by 6 bases and J by 7 bases, with 16 bases left in between. DNA for the CDR3: TGTGCCAGCAGGAGGACAGCGAGGGGGCAGCCCCAGCATTTT. Translating gives CASRRTARGQPQHF.

This clonotype occurred a few times. The chain employs TRBV7-8 and TRBJ2-4, with D hard to call. V gave up 3 bases and J gave up 0 bases, with 6 bases separating them. Germline-derived CDR1 and CDR2 are SGHVS and FQNEAQ. The CDR3 totals 14 residues. As DNA, the CDR3 is TGTGCCAGCAGCTTCGGCGTAGCCAAAAACATTCAGTACTTC. Translated, it gives CASSFGVAKNIQYF. The full variable domain, rest sourced from reference TRBV7-8 and TRBJ2-4, is GAGVSQSPRYKVAKRGQDVALRCDPISGHVSLFWYQQALGQGPEFLTYFQNEAQLDKSGLPSDRFFAERPEGSVSTLKIQRTQQEDSAVYLCASSFGVAKNIQYFGAGTRLSVL.

A few counts support this clonotype. This sequence joins TRBV12-3 or TRBV12-4 and TRBJ1-4; D may be TRBD1 (6 bases). The CDR3 loop spans 14 amino acids. Trimming took 6 bases from V and 7 from J, leaving 15 bases between them. The CDR3 spells CASSNTGRGEKLFF. Here the CDR3 DNA reads TGTGCCAGCAGCAATACAGGGAGGGGTGAAAAACTGTTTTTT.

This clonotype occurred a few times. V usage is TRBV12-5 and J usage is TRBJ2-7; D possibly corresponds to TRBD1 (5 bases). From germline, CDR1 is LGHNT and CDR2 FRNRAP. The CDR3 sequence is 16 residues long. V was cut by 1 base and J by 0 bases, with 13 bases left in between. CDR3 amino acids: CASGLARQPFSYEQYF. The CDR3 region has the DNA TGTGCTAGTGGTTTGGCCCGACAGCCTTTCTCCTACGAGCAGTACTTC.

This clonotype was detected once. CDR3 residues: CASSPAAGELFF. CDR3 nucleotide sequence: TGTGCCAGCTCACCAGCCGCCGGGGAGCTGTTTTTT. The chain uses TRBV18 and TRBJ2-2; D not resolved. In germline, CDR1 is KGHSH, CDR2 LQKENI. The CDR3 runs to 12 residues. V was pared by 2 bases and J by 6 bases, with 4 bases between.

The chain employs TRBV15 and TRBJ2-5, with 9 bases matching TRBD2. The CDR3 covers 17 residues. Germline loops: CDR1 LNHNV, CDR2 YYDKDF (reference sequence). V was pared by 0 bases and J by 2 bases, with 7 bases of the junction left unmatched. The CDR3 DNA reads TGTGCCACCAGCAGAGATCTTGCTAGCGGGGTACAAGAGACCCAGTACTTC. This codes for CATSRDLASGVQETQYF.

This clonotype was seen more than once but under ten times. The chain is built from TRBV7-8 and TRBJ2-7; 8 bases agree with TRBD2. Germline CDR1 SGHVS, CDR2 FQNEAQ. This CDR3 has 16 residues. J was trimmed by 4 bases and V by 5 bases; bases with no gene match: 13. The CDR3 sequence: CASSVPTGGGTYEQYF. The CDR3 nucleotides are TGTGCCAGCAGCGTCCCAACGGGGGGGGGCACGTACGAGCAGTACTTC.

V gene TRBV12-3 or TRBV12-4 combines with J gene TRBJ2-3, with D tentatively TRBD2 (6 bases). This CDR3 has 13 residues. V was cut by 6 bases and J by 4 bases, with 11 bases left in between. CDR3 coding DNA: TGTGCCAGCAGCCCCGGGGGTGCAGATACGCAGTATTTT. It is translated as CASSPGGADTQYF.

This rearrangement joins TRBV12-3 or TRBV12-4 to TRBJ1-1; D possibly corresponds to TRBD1 (5 bases). Trimming shortened V by 6 bases and J by 0 bases, and 20 bases separated the two germline ends. The CDR3 sequence is 17 residues long. The CDR3 spells CASSQTTTALLNTEAFF. The DNA for the CDR3 is TGTGCCAGCAGCCAGACCACGACAGCATTACTGAACACTGAAGCTTTCTTT.